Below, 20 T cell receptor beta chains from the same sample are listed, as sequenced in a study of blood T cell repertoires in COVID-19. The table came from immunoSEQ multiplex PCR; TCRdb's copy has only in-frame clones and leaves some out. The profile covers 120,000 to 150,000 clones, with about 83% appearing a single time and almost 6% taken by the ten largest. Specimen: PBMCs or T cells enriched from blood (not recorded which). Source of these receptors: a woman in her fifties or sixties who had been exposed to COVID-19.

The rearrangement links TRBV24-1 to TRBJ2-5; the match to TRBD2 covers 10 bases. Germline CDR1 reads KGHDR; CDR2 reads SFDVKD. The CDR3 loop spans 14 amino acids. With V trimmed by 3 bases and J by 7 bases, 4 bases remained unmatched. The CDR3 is CATSDPSGGATQYF. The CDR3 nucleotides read TGTGCCACCAGTGATCCTAGCGGGGGAGCGACCCAGTACTTC.

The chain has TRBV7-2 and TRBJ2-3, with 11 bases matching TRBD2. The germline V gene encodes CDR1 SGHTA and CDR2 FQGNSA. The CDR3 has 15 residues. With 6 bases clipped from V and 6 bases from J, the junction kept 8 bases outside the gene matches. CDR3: CASRGWASGRDTQYF. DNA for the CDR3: TGTGCCAGCAGGGGGTGGGCTAGCGGGAGGGATACGCAGTATTTT.

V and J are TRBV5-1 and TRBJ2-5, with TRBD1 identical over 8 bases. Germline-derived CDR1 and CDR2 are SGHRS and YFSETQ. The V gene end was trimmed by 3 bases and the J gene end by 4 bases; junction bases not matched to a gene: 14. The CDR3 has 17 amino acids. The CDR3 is CASSSWTGMGSLETQYF. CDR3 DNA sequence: TGCGCCAGCAGCTCCTGGACAGGGATGGGTTCGTTAGAGACCCAGTACTTC.

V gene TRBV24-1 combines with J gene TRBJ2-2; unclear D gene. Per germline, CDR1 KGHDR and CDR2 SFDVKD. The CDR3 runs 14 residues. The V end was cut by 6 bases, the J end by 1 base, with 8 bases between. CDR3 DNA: TGTGCCACCAGTCCAGCGCAGAACACCGGGGAGCTGTTTTTT. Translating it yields CATSPAQNTGELFF.

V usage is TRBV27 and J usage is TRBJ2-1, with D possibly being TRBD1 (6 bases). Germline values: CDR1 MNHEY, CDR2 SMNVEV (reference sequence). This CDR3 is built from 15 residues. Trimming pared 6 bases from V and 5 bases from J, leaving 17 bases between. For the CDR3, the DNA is TGTGCCAGCAGGAACCGACAGGTCGGGAACAATGAGCAGTTCTTC. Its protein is CASRNRQVGNNEQFF.

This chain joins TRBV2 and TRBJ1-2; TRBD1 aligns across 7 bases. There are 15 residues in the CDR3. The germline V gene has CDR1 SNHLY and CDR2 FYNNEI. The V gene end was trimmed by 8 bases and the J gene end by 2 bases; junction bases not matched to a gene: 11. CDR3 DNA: TGTGCCAGCCTCGTCTCCGGGACAGCAAACTATGGCTACACCTTC. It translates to CASLVSGTANYGYTF.

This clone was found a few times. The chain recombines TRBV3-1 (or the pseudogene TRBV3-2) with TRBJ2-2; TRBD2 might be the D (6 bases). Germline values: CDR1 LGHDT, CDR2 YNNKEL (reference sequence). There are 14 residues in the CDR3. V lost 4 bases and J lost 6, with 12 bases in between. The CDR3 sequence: CASSLGTSSGELFF. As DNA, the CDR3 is TGTGCCAGCAGCCTCGGAACTAGCTCCGGGGAGCTGTTTTTT.

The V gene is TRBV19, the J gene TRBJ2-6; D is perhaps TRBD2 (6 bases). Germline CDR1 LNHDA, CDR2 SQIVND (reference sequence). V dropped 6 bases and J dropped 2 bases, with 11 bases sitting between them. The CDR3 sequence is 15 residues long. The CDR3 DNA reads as TGTGCCAGTAGACCCGGGAGCCCTGGGGCCAACGTCCTGACTTTC. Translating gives CASRPGSPGANVLTF.

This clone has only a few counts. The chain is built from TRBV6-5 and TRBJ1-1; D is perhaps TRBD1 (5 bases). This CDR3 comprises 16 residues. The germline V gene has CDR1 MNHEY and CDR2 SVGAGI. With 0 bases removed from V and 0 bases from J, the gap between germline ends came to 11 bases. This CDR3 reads CASSYSAVGVNTEAFF. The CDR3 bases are TGTGCCAGCAGTTACTCTGCCGTAGGGGTGAACACTGAAGCTTTCTTT.

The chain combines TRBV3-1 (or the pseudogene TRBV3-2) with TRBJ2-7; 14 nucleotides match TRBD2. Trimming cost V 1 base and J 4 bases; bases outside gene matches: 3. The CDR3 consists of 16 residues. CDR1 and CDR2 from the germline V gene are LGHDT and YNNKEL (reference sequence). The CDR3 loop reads CASSQGLAGGPYEQYF. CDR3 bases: TGTGCCAGCAGCCAAGGACTAGCGGGAGGGCCATACGAGCAGTACTTC.

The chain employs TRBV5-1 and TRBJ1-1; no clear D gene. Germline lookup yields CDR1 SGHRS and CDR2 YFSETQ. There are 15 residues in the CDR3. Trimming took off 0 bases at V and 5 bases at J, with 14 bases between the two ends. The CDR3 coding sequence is TGCGCCAGCAGCTTGGAGTTTACGACGGGGACTGAAGCTTTCTTT. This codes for CASSLEFTTGTEAFF.

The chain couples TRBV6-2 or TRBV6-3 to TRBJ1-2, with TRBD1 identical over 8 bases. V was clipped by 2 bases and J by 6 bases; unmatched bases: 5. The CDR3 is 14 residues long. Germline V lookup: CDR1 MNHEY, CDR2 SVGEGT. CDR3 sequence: CASSYKGRGHGYTF. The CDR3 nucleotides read TGTGCCAGCAGTTACAAGGGCAGGGGGCATGGCTACACCTTC.

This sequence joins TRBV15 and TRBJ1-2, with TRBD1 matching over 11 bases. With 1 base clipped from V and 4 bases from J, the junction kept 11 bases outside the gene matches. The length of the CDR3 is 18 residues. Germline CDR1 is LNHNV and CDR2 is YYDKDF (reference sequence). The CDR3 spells CATSRGMGQGVWPYGYTF. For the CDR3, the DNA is TGTGCCACCAGCAGAGGAATGGGACAGGGGGTCTGGCCCTATGGCTACACCTTC.

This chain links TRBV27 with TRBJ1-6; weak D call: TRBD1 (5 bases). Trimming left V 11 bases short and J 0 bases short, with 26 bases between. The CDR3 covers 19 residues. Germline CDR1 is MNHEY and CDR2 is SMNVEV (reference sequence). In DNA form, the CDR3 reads TGTGCCCCCAAAACGGGGGGAGGCCTCACTAGCTCCTATAATTCACCCCTCCACTTT. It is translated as CAPKTGGGLTSSYNSPLHF.

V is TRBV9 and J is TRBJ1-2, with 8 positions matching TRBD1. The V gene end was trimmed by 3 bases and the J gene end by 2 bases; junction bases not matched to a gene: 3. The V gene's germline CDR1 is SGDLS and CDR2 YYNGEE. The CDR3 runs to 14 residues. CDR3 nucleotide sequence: TGTGCCAGCAGCGGACAGGGGAGCAACTATGGCTACACCTTC. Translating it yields CASSGQGSNYGYTF.

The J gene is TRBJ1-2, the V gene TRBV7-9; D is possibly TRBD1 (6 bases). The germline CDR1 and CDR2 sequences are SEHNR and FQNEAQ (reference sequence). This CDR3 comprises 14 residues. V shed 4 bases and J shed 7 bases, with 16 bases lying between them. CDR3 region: CASSSTTGFSGYTF. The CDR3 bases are TGTGCCAGCAGCTCCACAACAGGGTTCTCTGGCTACACCTTC.

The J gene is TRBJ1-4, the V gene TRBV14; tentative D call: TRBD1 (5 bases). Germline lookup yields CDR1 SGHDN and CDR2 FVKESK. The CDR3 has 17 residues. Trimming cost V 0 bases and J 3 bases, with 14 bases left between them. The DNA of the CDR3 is TGTGCCAGCAGCCAAGAGGTGGCAGGGTCAGCTAATGAAAAACTGTTTTTT. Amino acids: CASSQEVAGSANEKLFF.

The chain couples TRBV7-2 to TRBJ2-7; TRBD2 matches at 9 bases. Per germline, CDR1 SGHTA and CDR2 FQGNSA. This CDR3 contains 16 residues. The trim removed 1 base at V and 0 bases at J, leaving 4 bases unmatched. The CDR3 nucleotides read TGTGCCAGCAGCTTAGGGCTAGCGGGGCTCTCCTACGAGCAGTACTTC. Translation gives CASSLGLAGLSYEQYF.

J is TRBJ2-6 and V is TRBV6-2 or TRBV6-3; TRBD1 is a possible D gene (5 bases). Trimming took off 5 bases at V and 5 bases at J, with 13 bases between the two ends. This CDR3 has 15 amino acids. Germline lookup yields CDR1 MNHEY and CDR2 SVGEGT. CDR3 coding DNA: TGTGCCAGCAGTCCAACAGGCGACCGGGCCAACGTCCTGACTTTC. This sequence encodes CASSPTGDRANVLTF.

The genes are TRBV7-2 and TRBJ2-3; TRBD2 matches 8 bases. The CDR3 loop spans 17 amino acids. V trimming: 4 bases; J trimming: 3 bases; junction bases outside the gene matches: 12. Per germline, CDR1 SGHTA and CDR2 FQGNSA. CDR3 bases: TGTGCCAGCAGCTCAGGCCGGGGACTAGACAAAACAGATACGCAGTATTTT. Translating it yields CASSSGRGLDKTDTQYF.